The clone carrying this T cell receptor beta chain has more than one count but fewer than ten. TCRdb re-derived calls from the 5' RACE reads in MiXCR, one entry per CDR3 protein. The sample holds roughly 310,000 distinct CDR3 sequences; roughly 15% are singletons and the top ten take roughly 20%. This entry belongs to a study of T-cell memory formation after mild COVID-19. CDR3 size: 13 residues. V was clipped by 6 bases and J by 7 bases, with 15 bases between them. This TCR was sampled from a man younger than 30 who had mild COVID-19 (a few samples of this study predate the infection). Cell type and time point are not known. Material: PBMCs or a T cell subset sorted from them (not recorded which). The chain couples TRBV12-3 or TRBV12-4 to TRBJ1-2; tentatively, D is TRBD1 (5 bases). CDR3 region: CASSLRGLTGYTF. CDR3 nucleotides: TGTGCCAGCAGCCTTAGGGGATTGACTGGCTACACCTTC.